Given below is one T cell receptor (beta chain) in context. Its target antigen remains unknown. Base quality data are lacking; no much larger clone is found one base away. Library prep was done by the immunoSEQ multiplex PCR assay. For the multiplex PCR, a mixture combining 60 forward primers for TCR Vbeta segments and 13 reverse primers for TCR Jbeta segments was used. A multiplex PCR assay on genomic DNA amplified the CDR3 region of rearranged TCR beta genes. The Illumina HiSeq System was used to sequence the amplified TCR beta libraries as 87-base-pair reads. As for the original processing: A later analysis tallied roughly 76 million unique TCR beta chains across the 700 or so repertoires, and about 12 million of those chains were shared by two or more donors. Raw reads were error-corrected and collapsed into unique sequences with a nearest-neighbor algorithm that merged closely related sequences to remove PCR and sequencing errors. CDR3 sequences were aligned to IMGT reference sequences to assign V, D and J gene segments. For a sequence to be retained, at least a six-nucleotide match to both a V gene segment and a J gene segment was required. A rearrangement counted as productive if the CDR3 had no stop codons and remained in frame with V and J, and every other rearrangement counted as non-productive. Following IMGT convention, CDR3 was defined as the stretch from the second conserved V-encoded cysteine up to the conserved J-encoded phenylalanine. The earlier analysis of about 590 of the donors excluded sequences that lacked an unambiguous match to a single V gene segment. In an earlier analysis of approximately 500 of the donors, a V segment was called functional when productive rearrangements were above 56.7%, and segregating when the standard deviation between donors exceeded 5%. A statistical classification framework was developed to diagnose cytomegalovirus status using the catalog of TCR beta chain sequences. A later analysis assigned V and J genes by comparing TCR nucleotide sequences with IMGT/GENE-DB human TR gene sequences. A later analysis assigned CDR3 sequences and most-parsimonious VDJ recombination scenarios with the TCRdist pipeline. A later analysis defined each TCR beta chain by its CDR3 amino acid sequence plus V-gene family, and excluded reads lacking a unique V-gene family. A later analysis removed roughly 590 highly shared, low-generation-probability nucleotide sequences to deal with suspected cross-contamination and a sequencing artifact. A later analysis calculated a clonal expansion index for each public chain from normalized within-repertoire ranks of inferred template counts. In a later analysis, generation probabilities were computed using a VDJ recombination model fitted to out-of-frame rearrangements, and the results were checked against IGoR. Hypergeometric tests were used in a later analysis to score TCR-TCR, TCR-HLA and TCR-CMV co-occurrence, with a repertoire-size bias correction applied to the TCR pairs. False discovery rates were estimated in a later analysis by permuting HLA or CMV assignments 20 times. A later analysis grouped co-occurring TCRs with DBSCAN, adding TCRdist sequence similarity when clustering within HLA-allele-positive subsets. Repertoires with fewer than 30,000 or more than 120,000 public chains were left out of co-occurrence clustering, as were a handful of repertoires with anomalous nucleotide sharing. Here the immuneACCESS table is served through TCRdb, limited to in-frame sequences with V and J called. Missing clones are a known gap in these copies; in checked studies unresolved V genes cover under half, and the rest lacks a known reason. That table supplies the V and J calls and clone size; D and trimming were determined from the DNA. The table for this sample lists about 120,000 clones; 65% to 85% of them were counted only once. The ten most abundant clones make up under 5% of the sample.

This entry is derived from a study of cytomegalovirus exposure and HLA in healthy donors (TCRdb year 2017). General notes on the study: In an earlier analysis of under 600 of the donors, about 260 Gb of sequence data and just under 120 million unique TCR beta sequences from 150 million to 200 million T cells were reported. Roughly 300 gigabases of sequencing data and around 87 million unique TCR sequences were included in an early release covering roughly 600 HLA-typed donors. The genetic ancestry cluster associated with self-reported Caucasian donors included over 65% of the roughly 400 genotyped donors. The study aimed to test whether cataloging public T cell receptors could reveal signatures of past pathogen exposure. The study profiled the T cell repertoires of fewer than 850 subjects by immunosequencing and related them to cytomegalovirus serostatus. Besides the first cohort of around 700 subjects, a separate validation cohort made up of 120 different subjects was used. The study combined high-throughput TCR immunosequencing, statistical association of individual TCRs with disease status, and machine learning to predict cytomegalovirus infection status. To study patterns of TCR occurrence, a later analysis re-analyzed previously published TCR beta repertoires from 666 donors and added high-resolution HLA genotyping. The later analysis used no new phenotypic data to find candidate immune exposures, relying instead on TCR beta sequences and their occurrence across donors. An earlier analysis of 587 of the donors applied high-throughput TCR beta sequencing to assess whether each TCR beta V gene segment acted as functional or pseudogenic. Alongside the repertoire data, information on donor age, sex, ethnicity and CMV serostatus was compiled. Genome-wide SNP genotypes for about 65% of the 666 donors were used in a later genetic analysis, which treated that subset as a discovery cohort. All discovery cohort repertoires had been generated using a single sequencing platform. Class I and class II HLA loci were covered by the typing at four-digit resolution. Typing coverage varied by locus: roughly 629-630 donors for A, B, C, DRB1 and DQB1; more than 500 for DQA1; around 570 for DPA1; about 450 for DPB1. Roughly 5 DR-DQ haplotypes were treated as single units for association and clustering because of strong linkage in the cohort. Across some 400 genotyped donors of the cohort, an average of 235,054 unique TCR beta nucleotide sequences per donor were sequenced, and 15% to 20% of those sequences were non-productive. The paper as a whole reports these results and caveats: A further reported finding was that TCR beta sequences accurately predicted the HLA-A and HLA-B alleles for most subjects in the first cohort. Roughly uniform sequencing depth across donors was assumed in presence/absence analyses, although this assumption may not hold. Because HLA typing was missing for some donors at each locus, association tests included only the typed subset. The earlier analysis of some 540 of the donors excluded 15 to 20 rarely observed V segments, including chromosome 9 orphons, because counts were too low. Several of the top co-occurrence clusters appeared to be linked to parvovirus B19, influenza, CMV and Epstein-Barr virus, according to a later analysis. A cluster of highly shared sequence variants was judged likely to represent a technical artifact of the sequencing pipeline. Specific HLA alleles were associated with 15,000 to 20,000 TCR beta sequences at a false discovery rate of 0.05 in a later analysis. The classifier was reported to diagnose cytomegalovirus status with high specificity and sensitivity in both the original cohort and the validation cohort. Compared with equally common non-associated chains, HLA-associated TCR beta chains in a later analysis were more clonally expanded and had lower generation probabilities. In the study, 150 to 200 TCR beta chains were listed as associated with cytomegalovirus. When HLA alleles, especially DR and DQ, strongly co-occurred, TCR associations were difficult to assign to individual alleles. A few of the identified cytomegalovirus-associated TCR beta chains were confirmed in vitro to be specific for cytomegalovirus antigens. Immune exposure information for the cohort was limited to CMV serostatus. Most TCR sequences were observed very rarely across donors, whereas some public TCRs were present in many individuals. V-gene and J-gene trimming of TCR beta chains was associated with a missense DCLRE1C variant in a later genetic analysis, and the association was replicated in an independent cohort. Compared with the approximately 670-donor mean, donors in an Asian-associated ancestry cluster had fewer N-insertions in productive TCRs, according to a later genetic analysis. It was suggested by the authors that the approach could potentially be generalized to other disease states and immunological phenotypes. In a later analysis, the rate of TCR association differed among HLA loci, with DRB1 alleles having the most associated TCRs and HLA-C alleles having the fewest. The cohort was sequenced for TCR beta chains only, and without alpha or paired-chain data the features that could be detected were limited. A later analysis found that most CMV-associated TCR beta chains appeared HLA-restricted, with HLA associations seemingly driven largely by CMV exposure. An earlier analysis of approximately 600 of the donors showed that most TCR beta V segments appeared in productive rearrangements either about 90% or about 30% of the time, which broadly matched IMGT annotations. Linkage disequilibrium might explain the correlated functional status among segregating V segments, but an unknown experimental factor could not be excluded.

The cohort comprised approximately 700 healthy bone marrow donors. At the time of sampling, every cohort member was nominally healthy, though immune exposures that went unrecorded were likely present. The donor was CMV seropositive and was included in the group of 250 to 350 seropositive cohort members. Every donor gave a peripheral blood sample, and the peripheral blood mononuclear cells from that sample were used for TCR beta sequencing. Genomic DNA was extracted from the blood cell samples with the Qiagen DNeasy Blood Extraction Kit. The clonotype comes from a man aged 18 to 35 in good health and CMV-seropositive. Material: PBMCs.

The nucleotide sequence reads TGCGCCAGCAGCTTGGGGTCAGGCCAAGAGACCCAGTACTTC. This is translated as CASSLGSGQETQYF. This receptor chain uses TRBV5-1 and TRBJ2-5; no D segment can be confidently identified. V loses 0 bases, J loses 1 base, and the germline ends lie 7 bases apart. The CDR3 holds 14 amino acids from the cysteine to the phenylalanine. Just CDR3 DNA is preserved here, 42 bases in frame from base 1. The germline V gene encodes CDR1 SGHRS and CDR2 YFSETQ.